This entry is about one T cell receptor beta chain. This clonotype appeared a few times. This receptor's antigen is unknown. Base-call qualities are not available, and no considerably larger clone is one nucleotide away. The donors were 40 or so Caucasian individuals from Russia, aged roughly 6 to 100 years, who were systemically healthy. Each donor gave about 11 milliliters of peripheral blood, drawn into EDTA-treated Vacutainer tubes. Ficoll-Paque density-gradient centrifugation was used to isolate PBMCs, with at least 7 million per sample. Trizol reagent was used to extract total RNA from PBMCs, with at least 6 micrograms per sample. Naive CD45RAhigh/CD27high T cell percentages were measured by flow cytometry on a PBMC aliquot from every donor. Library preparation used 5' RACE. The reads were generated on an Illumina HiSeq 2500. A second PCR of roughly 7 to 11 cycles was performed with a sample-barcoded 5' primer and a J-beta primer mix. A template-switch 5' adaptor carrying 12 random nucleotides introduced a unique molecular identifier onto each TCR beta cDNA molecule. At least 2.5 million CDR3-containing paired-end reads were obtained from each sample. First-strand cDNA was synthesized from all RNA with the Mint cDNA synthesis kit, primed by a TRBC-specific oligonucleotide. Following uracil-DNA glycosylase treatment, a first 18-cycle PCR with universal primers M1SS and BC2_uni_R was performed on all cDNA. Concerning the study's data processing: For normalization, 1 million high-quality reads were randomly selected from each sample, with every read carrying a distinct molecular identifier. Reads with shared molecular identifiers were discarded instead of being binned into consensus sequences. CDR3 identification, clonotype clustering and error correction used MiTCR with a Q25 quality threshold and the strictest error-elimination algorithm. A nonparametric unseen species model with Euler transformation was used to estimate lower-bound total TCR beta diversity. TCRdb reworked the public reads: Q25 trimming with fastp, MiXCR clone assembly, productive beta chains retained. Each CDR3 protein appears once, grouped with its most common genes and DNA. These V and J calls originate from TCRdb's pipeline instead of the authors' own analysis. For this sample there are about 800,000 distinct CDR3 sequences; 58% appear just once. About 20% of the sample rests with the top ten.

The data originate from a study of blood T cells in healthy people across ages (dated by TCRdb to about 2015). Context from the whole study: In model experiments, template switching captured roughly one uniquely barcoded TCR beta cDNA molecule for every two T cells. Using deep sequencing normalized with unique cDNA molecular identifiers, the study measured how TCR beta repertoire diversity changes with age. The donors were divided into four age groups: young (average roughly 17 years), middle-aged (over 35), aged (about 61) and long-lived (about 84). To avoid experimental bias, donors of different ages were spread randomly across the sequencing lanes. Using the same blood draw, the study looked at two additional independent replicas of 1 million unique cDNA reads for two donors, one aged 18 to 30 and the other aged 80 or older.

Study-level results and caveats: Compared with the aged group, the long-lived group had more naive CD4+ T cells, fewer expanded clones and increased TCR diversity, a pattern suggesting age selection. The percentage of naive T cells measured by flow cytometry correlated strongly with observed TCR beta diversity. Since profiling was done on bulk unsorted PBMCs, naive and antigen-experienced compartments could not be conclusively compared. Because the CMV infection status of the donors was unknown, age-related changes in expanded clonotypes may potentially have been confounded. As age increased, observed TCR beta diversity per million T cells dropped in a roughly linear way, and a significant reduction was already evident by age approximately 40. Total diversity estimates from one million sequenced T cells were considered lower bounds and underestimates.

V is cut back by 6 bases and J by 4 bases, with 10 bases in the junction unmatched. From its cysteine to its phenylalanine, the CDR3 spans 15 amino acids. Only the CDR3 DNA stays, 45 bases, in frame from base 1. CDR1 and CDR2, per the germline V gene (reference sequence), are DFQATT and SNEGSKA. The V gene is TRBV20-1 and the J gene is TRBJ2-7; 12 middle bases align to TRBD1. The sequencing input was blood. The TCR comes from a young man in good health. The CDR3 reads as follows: CSAGGGTGGQYEQYF. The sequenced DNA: TGCAGTGCAGGGGGGGGGACAGGGGGCCAGTACGAGCAGTACTTC.